Here is one T cell receptor beta chain with its context. What it recognizes is unknown. These data belong to a study of radiotherapy plus CTLA-4 blockade in lung cancer. Study-wide context: Under 20% of patients responded objectively, and 31% achieved disease control.

Ipilimumab-mediated CTLA-4 blockade plus focal radiation was given to patients having chemo-refractory metastatic non-small-cell lung cancer. Germline V gene data show CDR1 as SGDLS and CDR2 as YYNGEE. This CDR3 region has 16 residues. V gave up 3 bases and J gave up 6 bases; unmatched junction bases: 10. This table comes from immunoSEQ multiplex PCR, and its TCRdb copy is limited to in-frame clones, with some not included. The sample holds about 45,000 clones; 73% are singletons and the top ten take roughly 4%. The study's findings and limits: Subsequent to radiotherapy plus ipilimumab, tumor-derived TCR clones underwent expansion in blood. How blood T cell clones changed early, along with interferon-beta, reportedly forecast response best.

The sample was peripheral blood, taken from a patient treated with radiotherapy plus ipilimumab. J is TRBJ2-1 and V is TRBV9, with 9 bases lining up with TRBD2. This receptor was taken from a human donor with non-small cell lung cancer who had a complete response to radiotherapy plus ipilimumab. The CDR3: CASSAPGLAISNEQFF. CDR3 coding DNA: TGTGCCAGCAGCGCGCCGGGACTAGCAATCAGCAATGAGCAGTTCTTC.